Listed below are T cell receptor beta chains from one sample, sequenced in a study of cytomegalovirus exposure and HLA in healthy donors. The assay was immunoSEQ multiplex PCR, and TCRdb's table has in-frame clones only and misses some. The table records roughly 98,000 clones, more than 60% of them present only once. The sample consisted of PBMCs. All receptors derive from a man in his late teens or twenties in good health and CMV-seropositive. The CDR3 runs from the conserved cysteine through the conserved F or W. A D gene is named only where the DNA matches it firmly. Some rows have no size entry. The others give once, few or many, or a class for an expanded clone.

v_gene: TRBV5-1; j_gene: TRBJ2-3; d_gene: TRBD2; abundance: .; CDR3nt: TGCGCCAGCAGCTTGCTCGCCAGCGGGGGGGGACTTCATACGCAGTATTTT; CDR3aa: CASSLLASGGGLHTQYF
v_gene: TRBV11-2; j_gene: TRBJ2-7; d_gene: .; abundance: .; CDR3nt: TGTGCCAGCAGCTTAGGGCAGCGGCGAGCCTACGAGCAGTACTTC; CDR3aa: CASSLGQRRAYEQYF
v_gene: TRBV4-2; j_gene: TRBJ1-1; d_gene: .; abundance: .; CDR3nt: TGTGCCAGCAGCCGGAAGACGGGGGACACTGAAGCTTTCTTT; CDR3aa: CASSRKTGDTEAFF
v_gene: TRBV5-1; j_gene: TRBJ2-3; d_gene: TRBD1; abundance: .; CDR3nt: TGCGCCAGCAGCTTGGCCCTGACAGGGGGGACAGATACGCAGTATTTT; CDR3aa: CASSLALTGGTDTQYF
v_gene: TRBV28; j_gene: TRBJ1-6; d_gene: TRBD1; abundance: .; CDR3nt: TGTGCCAGCAGTCGCACCGGGACAGGGGGCGTCGGTTCACCCCTCCACTTT; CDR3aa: CASSRTGTGGVGSPLHF
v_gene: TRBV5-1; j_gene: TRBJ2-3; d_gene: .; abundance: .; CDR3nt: TGCGCCAGCAGCCCGGGGACTAGCACAGATACGCAGTATTTT; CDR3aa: CASSPGTSTDTQYF
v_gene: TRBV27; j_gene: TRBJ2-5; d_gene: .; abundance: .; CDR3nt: TGTGCCAGCAGTTTAATGGGGCGGGGCCAAGAGACCCAGTACTTC; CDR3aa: CASSLMGRGQETQYF
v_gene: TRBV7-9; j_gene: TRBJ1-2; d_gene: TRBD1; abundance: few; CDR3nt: TGTGCCAGCAGCTTAGGGGACAGTAACTATGGCTACACCTTC; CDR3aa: CASSLGDSNYGYTF
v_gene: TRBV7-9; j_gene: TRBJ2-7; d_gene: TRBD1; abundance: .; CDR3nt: TGTGCCAGCAGCTTACTGGGGGACAGAGCCTACGAGCAGTACTTC; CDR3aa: CASSLLGDRAYEQYF
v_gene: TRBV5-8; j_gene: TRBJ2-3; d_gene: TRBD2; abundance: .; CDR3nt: TGTGCCAGCAGCTTGGATGAGCGGGGGGGAACAGATACGCAGTATTTT; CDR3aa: CASSLDERGGTDTQYF
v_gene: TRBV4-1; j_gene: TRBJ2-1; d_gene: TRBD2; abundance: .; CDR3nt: TGCGCCAGCAGCGCACTAGCGGTAACCTACAATGAGCAGTTCTTC; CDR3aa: CASSALAVTYNEQFF
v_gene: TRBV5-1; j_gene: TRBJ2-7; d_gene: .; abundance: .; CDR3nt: TGCGCCAGCAGCTTGGCCCCGGGACACCTTGGAGAGCAGTACTTC; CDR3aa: CASSLAPGHLGEQYF
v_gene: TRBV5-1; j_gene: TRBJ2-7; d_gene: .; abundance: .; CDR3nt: TGCGCCAGCAGCACCTCGGACACCACTCCTCAGTACTTC; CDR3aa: CASSTSDTTPQYF
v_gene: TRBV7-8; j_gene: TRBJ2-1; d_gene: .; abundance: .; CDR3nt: TGTGCCAGCAGCTTACTTCAGAAATGGGAGCAGTTCTTC; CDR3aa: CASSLLQKWEQFF
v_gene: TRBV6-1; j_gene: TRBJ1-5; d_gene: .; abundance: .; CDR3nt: TGTGCCAGCAGTGAAGTAGGGGGAAATCAGCCCCAGCATTTT; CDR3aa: CASSEVGGNQPQHF
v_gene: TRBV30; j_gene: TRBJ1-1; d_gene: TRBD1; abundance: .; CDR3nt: TGTGCCTGGAGTGCCCCGGGACAGTCGAACACTGAAGCTTTCTTT; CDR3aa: CAWSAPGQSNTEAFF
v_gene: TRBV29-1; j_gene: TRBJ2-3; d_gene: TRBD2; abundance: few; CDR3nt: TGCAGCGTCGGACTAGCGGGTGGGGGAGTAGATACGCAGTATTTT; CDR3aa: CSVGLAGGGVDTQYF
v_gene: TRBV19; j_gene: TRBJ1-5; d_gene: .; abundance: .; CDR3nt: TGTGCCAGTAGTATTGGGCTTAGTAGCAATCAGCCCCAGCATTTT; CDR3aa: CASSIGLSSNQPQHF
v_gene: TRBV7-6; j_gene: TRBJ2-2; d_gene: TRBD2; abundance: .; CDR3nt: TGTGCCAGCAGCTCACCCCGGGACTATCACGGGGAGCTGTTTTTT; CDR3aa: CASSSPRDYHGELFF
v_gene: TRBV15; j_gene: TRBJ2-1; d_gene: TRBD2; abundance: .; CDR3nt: TGTGCCACCAGCAGAGATCCTGGTGGGACTAGCGGCGGGAACAATGAGCAGTTCTTC; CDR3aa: CATSRDPGGTSGGNNEQFF
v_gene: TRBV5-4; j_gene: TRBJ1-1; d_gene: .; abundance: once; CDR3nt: TGTGCCAGCAGCTTCCCCCCAGACAATGAAGCTTTCTTT; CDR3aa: CASSFPPDNEAFF
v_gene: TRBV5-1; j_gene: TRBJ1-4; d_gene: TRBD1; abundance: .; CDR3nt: TGCGCCAGCACCCTAATGGGGGACAGGTATAATGAAAAACTGTTTTTT; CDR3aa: CASTLMGDRYNEKLFF
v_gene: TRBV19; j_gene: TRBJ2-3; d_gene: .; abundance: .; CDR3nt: TGTGCCAGTAGTATTGTGGGGGGAGACACAGATACGCAGTATTTT; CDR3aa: CASSIVGGDTDTQYF
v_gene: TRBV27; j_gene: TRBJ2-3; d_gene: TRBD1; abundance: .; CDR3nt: TGTGCCAGCAGTTTTGCAGGGGGATCCGATACGCAGTATTTT; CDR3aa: CASSFAGGSDTQYF
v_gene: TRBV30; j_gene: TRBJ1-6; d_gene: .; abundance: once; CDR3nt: TGTGCCTGGAGTGTAGCAGGGAGGGATTCACCCCTCCACTTT; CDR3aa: CAWSVAGRDSPLHF
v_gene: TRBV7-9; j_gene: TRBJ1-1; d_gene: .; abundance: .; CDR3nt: TGTGCCAGCAGCTTAATGAGCGCAGGGTCCAACACTGAAGCTTTCTTT; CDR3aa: CASSLMSAGSNTEAFF
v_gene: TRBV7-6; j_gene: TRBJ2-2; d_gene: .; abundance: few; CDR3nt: TGTGCCAGCAGCTTAGCCGCAGGGCAGGGTACCGGGGAGCTGTTTTTT; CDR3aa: CASSLAAGQGTGELFF